Below, 10 T cell receptor beta chains from the same sample are listed, as sequenced in a study of STAT5B mutations in CD4+ large granular lymphocyte leukemia. Libraries were prepared by immunoSEQ multiplex PCR; TCRdb keeps only in-frame clonotypes and omits some of them. Among nearly 35,000 clones listed, more than 60% were seen once. The material sequenced was CD4+ T cells from blood buffy coats. Receptors originate from a human donor in good health.

The chain links TRBV5-6 to TRBJ2-5; the D gene could be TRBD1 or TRBD2 (5 bases each). Deletions cut 6 bases from V and 0 bases from J, with 18 bases between. The CDR3 is 16 amino acids. The germline V gene encodes CDR1 SGHDT and CDR2 YYEEEE. The CDR3: CASKRKTGPYQETQYF. CDR3 nucleotide sequence: TGTGCCAGCAAGAGGAAAACGGGACCGTACCAAGAGACCCAGTACTTC.

V and J are TRBV19 and TRBJ1-6; D ambiguous. Germline CDR1 and CDR2: LNHDA and SQIVND (reference sequence). V lost 10 bases, J lost 6 bases, and 16 bases lay in between. The CDR3 has 14 residues. The CDR3 spells CATRTGDRNSPLHF. The DNA for the CDR3 is TGTGCCACCAGGACTGGAGATCGTAATTCACCCCTCCACTTT.

This clone was found a few times. This chain links TRBV5-4 with TRBJ1-1, with 7 bases identical to TRBD1. Trimming removed 0 bases from V and 13 bases from J; junction bases left unmatched: 9. The germline V gene encodes CDR1 SGHNT and CDR2 YYREEE (reference sequence). This CDR3 has 13 amino acids. The CDR3 DNA sequence: TGTGCCAGCAGCTTGGTTGGGGCAGGGGGAAGTTTCTTT. It yields the protein CASSLVGAGGSFF.

The chain uses TRBV19 and TRBJ2-3, with TRBD2 identical over 9 bases. V lost 5 bases to trimming and J lost 2 bases; unmatched junction nucleotides: 5. This CDR3 region has 15 residues. The germline V gene encodes CDR1 LNHDA and CDR2 SQIVND (reference sequence). Here the CDR3 DNA reads TGTGCCAGTAGTGGGCTAGCGGGAAACACAGATACGCAGTATTTT. This sequence encodes CASSGLAGNTDTQYF.

The chain recombines TRBV5-6 with TRBJ1-2; TRBD1 might be the D (5 bases). Germline V gene lookup returns CDR1 SGHDT and CDR2 YYEEEE. The CDR3 runs 14 residues. The V and J ends lost 3 bases and 4 bases respectively, with 13 bases between them. Here the CDR3 DNA reads TGTGCCAGCAGCTATTTGCAGGGACCCTATGGCTACACCTTC. The encoded protein is CASSYLQGPYGYTF. Full variable domain (missing parts from reference TRBV5-6 and TRBJ1-2): DAGVTQSPTHLIKTRGQQVTLRCSPKSGHDTVSWYQQALGQGPQFIFQYYEEEERQRGNFPDRFSGHQFPNYSSELNVNALLLGDSALYLCASSYLQGPYGYTFGSGTRLTVV.

The CDR3 region is CASSTERGTYEQYF. The CDR3 DNA reads as TGTGCCAGCAGCACTGAGCGGGGGACCTACGAGCAGTACTTC. The genes are TRBV21-1 and TRBJ2-7; TRBD2 is taken as the D call from the table, unchecked against the DNA. TRBV21-1 counts as a pseudogene. The length of the CDR3 is 14 residues.

The CDR3 sequence is CASSAGDRGRRNTEAFF. In nucleotides, the CDR3 is TGTGCCAGCAGCGCAGGGGACAGGGGGCGTAGGAACACTGAAGCTTTCTTT. The chain carries TRBV9 and TRBJ1-1; 12 bases agree with TRBD1. Germline CDR1 SGDLS, CDR2 YYNGEE. V dropped 3 bases and J dropped 1; count of bases not matched to a gene: 7. The CDR3 spans 17 residues.

The chain has TRBV6-1 and TRBJ2-7; TRBD1 agrees at 11 bases. This CDR3 is built from 14 residues. Trimming cost V 4 bases and J 4 bases; bases outside gene matches: 3. Germline loops: CDR1 MNHNS, CDR2 SASEGT. The CDR3 region has the DNA TGTGCCAGCAGTGGCCGGGACAGGGGGTACGAGCAGTACTTC. Its translation: CASSGRDRGYEQYF.

This clone came up once. The CDR3 reads CSVGPVLTPDTQYF. The CDR3 DNA follows: TGCAGCGTTGGGCCGGTTCTAACCCCAGATACGCAGTATTTT. The chain couples TRBV29-1 to TRBJ2-3; D is unclear. Per the germline V gene, CDR1 is SQVTM and CDR2 is ANQGSEA. The germline V and J ends were trimmed by 4 bases and 4 bases, with 15 bases remaining between them. CDR3 length: 14 amino acids.

The chain couples TRBV7-6 to TRBJ2-1; D ambiguous. CDR3 length: 15 residues. Between the trimmed V and J ends, which lost 11 bases and 0 bases, there was a span of 17 bases. From germline, CDR1 is SGHVS and CDR2 FNYEAQ. CDR3 bases: TGTGCCTCCAGCCCATTGTCGAGCTCCTACAATGAGCAGTTCTTC. Translating it yields CASSPLSSSYNEQFF. Full variable domain (missing parts from reference TRBV7-6 and TRBJ2-1): GAGVSQSPRYKVTKRGQDVALRCDPISGHVSLYWYRQALGQGPEFLTYFNYEAQQDKSGLPNDRFSAERPEGSISTLTIQRTEQRDSAMYRCASSPLSSSYNEQFFGPGTRLTVL.